This TCR beta chain was obtained from a study of T cells in Graves' hyperthyroidism and ophthalmopathy. Regions amplified from RNA transcripts were the TCR beta CDR3 regions. Using the HTBI primer set, a first-round RT-PCR was run on the TCR CDR3. TCRdb independently ran MiXCR on the multiplex PCR reads; one entry per CDR3 protein. Among some 300,000 distinct CDR3 sequences, roughly 15% were seen once, and the ten largest hold approximately 8.6%. Trimming cost V 2 bases and J 0 bases; bases outside gene matches: 7. In germline, CDR1 is SGHAT, CDR2 FQNNGV. The CDR3 totals 17 residues. The receptor's source is a woman in her twenties or thirties with Graves' hyperthyroidism that later progressed to Graves' ophthalmopathy. The chain carries TRBV11-2 and TRBJ2-1, with 7 bases lining up with TRBD1. Sequencing was performed on blood. CDR3 sequence (DNA): TGTGCCAGCAGCTTATTCGGACAGGCTCACTCCTACAATGAGCAGTTCTTC. Protein product: CASSLFGQAHSYNEQFF.